One and the same sample provided the 7 T cell receptor beta chains below, sequenced in a study of blood T cell repertoires in COVID-19. Using immunoSEQ multiplex PCR, the repertoire was profiled, and TCRdb retains in-frame clones only, with some absent. The sample contains about 240,000 clones, more than 85% of which appear only once. Input material: PBMCs or T cells enriched from blood (not recorded which). The receptors originated from a woman under 40 who had recovered from COVID-19.

The rearrangement uses TRBV28 and TRBJ1-2; a weak D match, TRBD1 (6 bases). This CDR3 is built from 14 residues. Germline V gene lookup returns CDR1 MDHEN and CDR2 SYDVKM. Trimming left V 3 bases short and J 4 bases short, with 12 bases between. This chain's CDR3 is CASSLGTGPYGYTF. CDR3 bases: TGTGCCAGCAGTTTGGGTACAGGGCCCTATGGCTACACCTTC.

The table lists this clone with a few counts. The chain links TRBV11-2 to TRBJ1-2, with 9 bases that match TRBD1. CDR3 size: 13 residues. Germline V gene sequence: CDR1 SGHAT, CDR2 FQNNGV. V lost 5 bases to trimming and J lost 6 bases; unmatched junction nucleotides: 4. CDR3 bases: TGTGCCAGCAGCCTGGGACAGGGTAATGGCTACACCTTC. Its protein is CASSLGQGNGYTF.

The chain employs TRBV14 and TRBJ1-2; the D gene is possibly TRBD1 (6 bases). Germline CDR1 and CDR2: SGHDN and FVKESK. This CDR3 region has 16 residues. Trimming stripped 1 base from V and 7 bases from J, with 19 bases between. CDR3 in amino acids: CASSQVGRGAFTGYTF. The CDR3 DNA sequence: TGTGCCAGCAGCCAAGTGGGCAGGGGAGCTTTTACTGGCTACACCTTC.

The rearrangement joins TRBV5-8 to TRBJ1-2; D call uncertain. Looked up from germline, CDR1 is SGHTS and CDR2 is YDEGEE. The CDR3 contains 11 residues. V lost 6 bases to trimming and J lost 4 bases, with 7 bases between them. This chain's CDR3 is CASTPSYGYTF. The CDR3 DNA reads TGTGCCAGCACCCCCTCCTATGGCTACACCTTC. Using reference TRBV5-8 and TRBJ1-2 for the parts outside the CDR3, the full variable domain is EAGVTQSPTHLIKTRGQQATLRCSPISGHTSVYWYQQALGLGLQFLLWYDEGEERNRGNFPPRFSGRQFPNYSSELNVNALELEDSALYLCASTPSYGYTFGSGTRLTVV.

This sequence joins TRBV5-4 and TRBJ2-4; D unresolved. The CDR3 runs to 16 residues. Germline CDR1 and CDR2: SGHNT and YYREEE (reference sequence). V was clipped by 4 bases and J by 0 bases, with 14 bases between them. The CDR3 sequence: CASSPEAVLAKNIQYF. CDR3 in DNA: TGTGCCAGCAGCCCAGAGGCCGTCCTAGCCAAAAACATTCAGTACTTC.

The gene calls are TRBV15 and TRBJ1-2, with D hard to call. CDR3 length: 16 residues. Trimming removed 0 bases at V and 4 bases at J, with 15 bases between. CDR1 LNHNV and CDR2 YYDKDF come from the germline V gene (reference sequence). CDR3 coding DNA: TGTGCCACCAGCAGAGAGCGGCAAGGAGCCGGCTATGGCTACACCTTC. Translating it yields CATSRERQGAGYGYTF.

The chain has TRBV28 and TRBJ1-1; maybe TRBD1 (6 bases). Germline-derived CDR1 and CDR2 are MDHEN and SYDVKM. The CDR3 runs to 14 residues. V was clipped by 6 bases and J by 7 bases, with 18 bases between them. CDR3 sequence: CASRPLDSALEAFF. CDR3 coding DNA: TGTGCCAGCAGGCCATTGGACAGTGCACTTGAAGCTTTCTTT.